Listed below are T cell receptor beta chains from one sample, sequenced in a study of STAT5B mutations in CD4+ large granular lymphocyte leukemia. Sequencing used immunoSEQ multiplex PCR; TCRdb keeps in-frame clones, though not all of them. The data hold some 35,000 clones, with roughly 65% observed a single time. The sample consisted of CD4+ T cells from blood buffy coats. The receptors were gathered from a human donor in good health. Both conserved end residues are part of each CDR3. The order of the fields is clone size, V gene, D gene, J gene, CDR3 DNA, CDR3 protein. A D gene is named only where the DNA matches it firmly. Only some rows state a clone size, as once, few, many or a class for expanded clones.

>NA|TRBV6-5|NA|TRBJ1-2
TGTGCCAGCAGTTACGCACCGGGCCCCATTGACTATGGCTACACCTTC
CASSYAPGPIDYGYTF
>NA|TRBV4-1|NA|TRBJ2-5
TGCGCCAGCAGCCAAGCCGGACTTGGGAAACAGACCCAGTACTTC
CASSQAGLGKQTQYF
>few|TRBV2|TRBD1|TRBJ2-5
TGTGCCAGCAGCCCTGGACAGGGTAGACAGACCCAGTACTTC
CASSPGQGRQTQYF
>once|TRBV29-1|NA|TRBJ1-4
TGCAGCGTTACATCCGGGACAAGGGGGGAAAAACTGTTTTTT
CSVTSGTRGEKLFF
>NA|TRBV4-1|NA|TRBJ2-3
TGCGCCAGCAGCCTGCGTTGGGATACGCAGTATTTT
CASSLRWDTQYF
>few|TRBV7-2|NA|TRBJ1-4
TGTGCCAGCAGCCCGGACAGACCCAATGAAAAACTGTTTTTT
CASSPDRPNEKLFF
>NA|TRBV7-2|TRBD2|TRBJ2-5
TGTGCCAGCAGCTATCCGGGACTAGCGGGGGGAAAGACCCAGTACTTC
CASSYPGLAGGKTQYF
>once|TRBV5-6|NA|TRBJ2-7
TGTGCCAGCAGCTTGGCCAGAACCTACGAGCAGTACTTC
CASSLARTYEQYF
>few|TRBV7-2|NA|TRBJ2-7
TGTGCCAGCAGCCTACGGGTCGGCCCCGGGGGCGAGCAGTACTTC
CASSLRVGPGGEQYF
>NA|TRBV7-2|NA|TRBJ1-5
TGTGCCAGCAGCCCCTCCAGGACAGTCGGTCAGCCCCAGCATTTT
CASSPSRTVGQPQHF
>NA|TRBV4-3|TRBD2|TRBJ2-1
TGCGCCAGCAGCGGCCTAGCGGGCGGCCTAGACAATGAGCAGTTCTTC
CASSGLAGGLDNEQFF
>NA|TRBV19|NA|TRBJ1-4
TGTGCCAGTAGTATCTCGGGTGCGGCTAATGAAAAACTGTTTTTT
CASSISGAANEKLFF
>NA|TRBV10-3|NA|TRBJ2-3
TGTGCCATCAGTGAGTCGGGGACTAGCACAGATACGCAGTATTTT
CAISESGTSTDTQYF
>NA|TRBV20-1|TRBD1|TRBJ1-2
TGCAGTGCCCGGACAGGGCGGCACTACACCTTC
CSARTGRHYTF
>NA|TRBV7-2|NA|TRBJ2-7
TGTGCCAGCAGCCATGACGGATCCGGCGAGCAGTACTTC
CASSHDGSGEQYF
>NA|TRBV9|NA|TRBJ2-7
TGTGCCAGCAGCGTAGGGGGTCTACAAGGCGAGCAGTACTTC
CASSVGGLQGEQYF
>NA|TRBV5-1|NA|TRBJ2-5
TGCGCCAGCAGCTTGGTTGGAGAGACCCAGTACTTC
CASSLVGETQYF
>few|TRBV6-5|NA|TRBJ2-7
TGTGCCAGCAGTTACTCGAGACTAAACTACGAGCAGTACTTC
CASSYSRLNYEQYF
>once|TRBV18|NA|TRBJ1-1
TGTGCCAGCTCACCCCAGGGCCCTGAAGCTTTCTTT
CASSPQGPEAFF
>NA|TRBV7-6|NA|TRBJ2-1
TGTGCCAGCAGCTTAGCGCGCGGGGCCAATGAGCAGTTCTTC
CASSLARGANEQFF
>NA|TRBV27|NA|TRBJ1-2
TGTGCCAGCAGTTCCCTAGCGAATTCCTATGGCTACACCTTC
CASSSLANSYGYTF
>NA|TRBV10-3|NA|TRBJ2-1
TGTGCCATCAGTGAACAAAATGAGCAGTTCTTC
CAISEQNEQFF
>NA|TRBV7-9|NA|TRBJ2-3
TGTGCCAGCAGAAGAGGTGCGGGCGGGGTAGATACGCAGTATTTT
CASRRGAGGVDTQYF
>NA|TRBV5-1|NA|TRBJ2-1
TGCGCCAGCAGTTACAGTGATCCTATAGTAGATGAGCAGTTCTTC
CASSYSDPIVDEQFF
>few|TRBV7-2|TRBD1|TRBJ2-5
TGTGCCAGCAGCGAATCCCAGGGGGTGTGGGAGACCCAGTACTTC
CASSESQGVWETQYF
>NA|TRBV2|NA|TRBJ1-1
TGTGCCAGAGTGCGGGCGGGCATGAACGCTGAAGCTTTCTTT
CARVRAGMNAEAFF
>few|TRBV10-3|TRBD2|TRBJ2-7
TGTGCCATCAGTGAGTCGCTAGCGGGGGAGAAGTCCTACGAGCAGTACTTC
CAISESLAGEKSYEQYF
>NA|TRBV19|NA|TRBJ1-1
TGTGCCAGTAGTATTGGGGCGGGGTCCCGTGGAGGGTACACTGAAGCTTTCTTT
CASSIGAGSRGGYTEAFF
>few|TRBV12-5|NA|TRBJ2-5
TGTGCTAGTGCCTTGGAGGGGGGACGGCAAGAGACCCAGTACTTC
CASALEGGRQETQYF
>NA|TRBV19|TRBD1|TRBJ1-2
TGTGCCAGTAGTACTCAAGGACAGGGGAACTATGGCTACACCTTC
CASSTQGQGNYGYTF
>NA|TRBV7-2|NA|TRBJ2-2
TGTGCCAGCAGCTCCCCTCCCGGGACAACCCGGGGCACCGGGGAGCTGTTTTTT
CASSSPPGTTRGTGELFF
>NA|TRBV6-6|NA|TRBJ2-1
TGTGCCAGCAGTTACTGGGGGACCCGCGCCTACAATGAGCAGTTCTTC
CASSYWGTRAYNEQFF
>NA|TRBV4-2|TRBD2|TRBJ2-5
TGTGCCAGCAGCCAAGGGTTCGCGGGGGGGCCGGAGACCCAGTACTTC
CASSQGFAGGPETQYF
>NA|TRBV29-1|TRBD2|TRBJ2-3
TGCAGCACCCATTCGGGACTAGTGGCGACAGATACGCAGTATTTT
CSTHSGLVATDTQYF
>NA|TRBV7-9|NA|TRBJ1-1
TGTGCCAGCACCGAGGGGGTGAACACTGAAGCTTTCTTT
CASTEGVNTEAFF
>NA|TRBV29-1|NA|TRBJ1-3
TGCAGCGTTGTCAGGGAAGGAAACACCATATATTTT
CSVVREGNTIYF
>NA|TRBV30|NA|TRBJ1-6
TGTGCCTGGACCGACCGGGGGGGAACACCCCTCCACTTT
CAWTDRGGTPLHF
>NA|TRBV6-5|NA|TRBJ2-2
TGTGCCAGCAGTTACTCCGGGACTTTAAACACCGGGGAGCTGTTTTTT
CASSYSGTLNTGELFF
>NA|TRBV6-1|NA|TRBJ2-6
TGTGCCAGCAGTGAAAGGGGGGCTGGGGCCAACGTCCTGACTTTC
CASSERGAGANVLTF
>NA|TRBV10-1|NA|TRBJ2-1
TGCGCCAGCAGTGAGGGGGACAATGAGCAGTTCTTC
CASSEGDNEQFF
>NA|TRBV18|NA|TRBJ2-3
TGTGCCAGCTCACCCCGGGGGAGAGGAGATACGCAGTATTTT
CASSPRGRGDTQYF
>NA|TRBV7-9|TRBD1|TRBJ2-2
TGTGCCAGCAGCGGCGATCCGGGACAGGGCGACACCGGGGAGCTGTTTTTT
CASSGDPGQGDTGELFF